This record covers a single T cell receptor (beta chain). J lost 3 bases, V lost 2 bases, and 2 bases had no gene match. CDR1 MNHEY and CDR2 SVGAGI come from the germline V gene. The length of the CDR3 is 15 residues. The data are from a study of blood T cell repertoires in COVID-19. Sequencing was performed with immunoSEQ multiplex PCR; in TCRdb, only in-frame clones are kept and a portion is missing. The table includes fewer than 150,000 clones, 84% detected once. The sequence was collected from a man in his forties or fifties in a cohort exposed to, infected with or recovered from COVID-19 (not recorded which). The specimen was PBMCs or T cells enriched from blood (not recorded which). The chain couples TRBV6-5 to TRBJ1-5; 9 bases match TRBD1. The CDR3 nucleotides are TGTGCCAGCAGTTACACAGGGGGCGACAATCAGCCCCAGCATTTT. Protein product: CASSYTGGDNQPQHF.